This entry features one T cell receptor beta chain sequence. Its antigen is still unknown. Base qualities are not at hand, and no much larger clone is one base apart. The sample originates from a study of blood T cell repertoires in COVID-19 (dated by TCRdb to about 2020). Background on the whole study: Collaborator samples came from the United States, Italy and Spain and covered acute and convalescent phases of COVID-19. The prospective study material was composed of cDNA or gDNA derived from T cells, B-cell-depleted T cells, or PBMCs. Deeply sampled blood TCRbeta repertoires from subjects exposed to, actively infected with, or recovered from COVID-19 were included in the dataset. The repertoires were released in a freely available public database intended as a resource for research on the immune response to SARS-CoV-2. The samples were drawn from two sources: the first 160 participants of the ongoing ImmuneRACE study, and about 1,300 subjects contributed by 6 global collaborators. Nearly every sample came with metadata listing a de-identified subject ID, COVID-19 status, age in years and sex. Where HLA class I and class II types were available, the types were taken from metadata supplied by the sample provider, not from assay-based typing. Paper-wide results and their limitations: Clinical and demographic metadata were provided uncurated, with the amount varying by source and participant.

The immunoSEQ Assay, a bias-controlled multiplex PCR, was used to amplify TCRbeta CDR3 regions from genomic DNA. The paper's data handling went like this. The number of nucleated cells in each sample was estimated from the amplification of reference gene primers within the assay. To quantify the absolute abundance of each unique TCRbeta CDR3 rearrangement, sequence reads were collapsed and filtered. For each sample, productive Simpson clonality was calculated by taking the square root of Simpson's diversity index across productive rearrangements. Here the immuneACCESS table is served through TCRdb, limited to in-frame sequences with V and J called. Missing clones are a known gap in these copies; in checked studies unresolved V genes cover under half, and the rest lacks a known reason. For V, J and clone size, that table is used; D and trimming come from the DNA. The sample table shows some 150,000 clones, and roughly 80% are seen once. Clones ranked in the top ten supply under 5.5% of the sample.

Each collaborating institution followed its own protocols to collect whole blood in K2EDTA tubes. For TCRbeta analysis, collaborator samples were shipped as frozen whole blood, as isolated PBMCs, or as DNA extracted from either sample type. The cysteine opens and the phenylalanine closes a CDR3 of 14 amino acids. Only CDR3 DNA is held: 42 bases, read in frame from base 1. Deletion took 0 bases off V and 7 bases off J, with a span of 11 bases between the germline ends. From a lookup of the germline V gene, CDR1 and CDR2 are SGDLS and YYNGEE. The sequence joins TRBV9 to TRBJ2-4; the D gene remains uncertain. The sequence was collected from a human donor in a cohort sampled during active COVID-19. Sequenced input: peripheral blood. The CDR3 has the sequence CASSVDPGQNIQYF. The base sequence is TGTGCCAGCAGCGTAGACCCGGGTCAGAACATTCAGTACTTC.